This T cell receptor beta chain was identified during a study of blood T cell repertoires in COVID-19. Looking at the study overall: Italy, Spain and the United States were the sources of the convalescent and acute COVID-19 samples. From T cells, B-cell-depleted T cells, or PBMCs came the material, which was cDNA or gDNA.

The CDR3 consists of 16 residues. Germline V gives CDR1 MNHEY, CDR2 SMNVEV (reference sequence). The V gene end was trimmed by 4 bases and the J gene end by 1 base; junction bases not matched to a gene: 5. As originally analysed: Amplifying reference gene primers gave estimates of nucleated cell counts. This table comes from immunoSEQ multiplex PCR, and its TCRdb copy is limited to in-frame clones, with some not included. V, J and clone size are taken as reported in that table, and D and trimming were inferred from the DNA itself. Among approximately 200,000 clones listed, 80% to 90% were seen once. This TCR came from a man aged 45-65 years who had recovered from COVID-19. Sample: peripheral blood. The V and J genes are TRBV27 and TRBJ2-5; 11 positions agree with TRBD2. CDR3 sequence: CASSSFGTSGQETQYF. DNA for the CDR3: TGTGCCAGCAGTTCCTTTGGGACTAGCGGCCAAGAGACCCAGTACTTC.